A selection of T cell receptor beta chains follows, all from one sample in a study of technical replicates of blood from several donors. Using immunoSEQ multiplex PCR, the repertoire was profiled, and TCRdb retains in-frame clones only, with some absent. The table shows some 57,000 clones, with roughly 86% occurring only once. The sequenced sample consisted of PBMCs. These receptors all come from a human donor in good health. Some clones in this sample may be carry-over from other donors' samples. Both conserved end residues are part of each CDR3. A D gene is named only where the DNA matches it firmly. Clone size is stated in some rows and not others, as once, few, many or a class when expanded.

j_call,v_call,d_call,clone_size,cdr3_nt,cdr3_aa
TRBJ2-5,TRBV10-3,-,-,TGTGCCATCAGTGACTGGACAACCCAAGAGACCCAGTACTTC,CAISDWTTQETQYF
TRBJ2-1,TRBV28,-,-,TGTGCCAGCAGTTTTAGCTCCTACAATGAGCAGTTCTTC,CASSFSSYNEQFF
TRBJ2-6,TRBV6-1,-,-,TGTGCCATCCAGAGGGAGTCTGGGGCCAACGTCCTGACTTTC,CAIQRESGANVLTF
TRBJ1-1,TRBV2,TRBD1,few,TGTGCCAGCAGTGAGGACAGGACTGAAGCTTTCTTT,CASSEDRTEAFF
TRBJ2-5,TRBV6-4,TRBD2,-,TGTGCCAGCAGTGACTCCGCAGGTCGGGGGGGGGAGACCCAGTACTTC,CASSDSAGRGGETQYF
TRBJ1-1,TRBV7-3,-,-,TGTGCCAGCAGCTTAACGCAGGCTAATGAAGCTTTCTTT,CASSLTQANEAFF
TRBJ2-7,TRBV10-3,TRBD1,-,TGTGCCATCACCTGGGGACAGGGTTACGAGCAGTACTTC,CAITWGQGYEQYF
TRBJ1-2,TRBV5-1,TRBD1,-,TGCGCCAGCAGCTTCGACAGGGGGGCAGGCTACACCTTC,CASSFDRGAGYTF
TRBJ1-4,TRBV7-9,-,-,TGTGCCAGCAGCTCCCTGTGGCAGTCTAATGAAAAACTGTTTTTT,CASSSLWQSNEKLFF
TRBJ2-7,TRBV5-1,TRBD1,-,TGCGCCAGCAGCAGGGACAGAGACTACGAGCAGTACTTC,CASSRDRDYEQYF
TRBJ2-5,TRBV7-8,-,-,TGTGCCAGCAGTACCCGCGTGGCGGTGGTGGAAGAGACCCAGTACTTC,CASSTRVAVVEETQYF